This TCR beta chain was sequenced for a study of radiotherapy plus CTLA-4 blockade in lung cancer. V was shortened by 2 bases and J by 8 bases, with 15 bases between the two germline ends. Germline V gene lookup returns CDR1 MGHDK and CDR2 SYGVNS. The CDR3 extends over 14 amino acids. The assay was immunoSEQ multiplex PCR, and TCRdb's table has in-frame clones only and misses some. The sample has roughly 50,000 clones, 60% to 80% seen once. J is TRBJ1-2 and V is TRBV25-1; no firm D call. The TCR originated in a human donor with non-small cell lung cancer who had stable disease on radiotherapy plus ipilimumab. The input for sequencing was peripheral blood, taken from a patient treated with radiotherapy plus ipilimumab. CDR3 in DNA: TGTGCCAGCAGTGAAATAGCGGGCGCGGGAGGCTACACCTTC. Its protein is CASSEIAGAGGYTF.